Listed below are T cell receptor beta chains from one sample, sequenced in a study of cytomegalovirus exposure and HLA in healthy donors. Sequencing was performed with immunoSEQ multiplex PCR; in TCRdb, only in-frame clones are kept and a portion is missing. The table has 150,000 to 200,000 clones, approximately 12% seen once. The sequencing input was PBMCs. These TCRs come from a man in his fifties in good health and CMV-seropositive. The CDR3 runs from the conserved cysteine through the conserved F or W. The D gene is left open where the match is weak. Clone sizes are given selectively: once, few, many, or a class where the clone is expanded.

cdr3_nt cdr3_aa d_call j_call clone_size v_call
TGCAGCGCCGAGACAGTTAACTATGGCTACACCTTC CSAETVNYGYTF - TRBJ1-2 few TRBV29-1
TGTGCCAGCAGTATTACTTCCAGGGGCACAGATACGCAGTATTTT CASSITSRGTDTQYF - TRBJ2-3 few TRBV11-2
TGTGCCAGCAGTGGGGACAGGGAGACTGAAGCTTTCTTT CASSGDRETEAFF TRBD1 TRBJ1-1 few TRBV2
TGTGCCAGCAGCGTTGGACAGGGGGCGAGGGAAAAACTGTTTTTT CASSVGQGAREKLFF TRBD1 TRBJ1-4 few TRBV9
TGTGCCAGCAGCCACCGGGGGGTAGACATTCAGTACTTC CASSHRGVDIQYF TRBD2 TRBJ2-4 - TRBV5-6
TGTGCCAGCAGCCCCGGGACAGACAGCGGCGGCACCTTC CASSPGTDSGGTF TRBD1 TRBJ1-2 - TRBV7-9
TGTGCCAGCAGCTTAGGAGGGGCGCGGGGGGAAAAACTGTTTTTT CASSLGGARGEKLFF - TRBJ1-4 - TRBV11-3
TGTGCCAGCGCAGGGCAGGGGGCCTTCTATGGCTACACCTTC CASAGQGAFYGYTF TRBD1 TRBJ1-2 - TRBV7-9
TGCGCCAGCAGCCCCGCACAGGCGCTAGCTAACTATGGCTACACCTTC CASSPAQALANYGYTF - TRBJ1-2 few TRBV5-1
TGTGCCAGCAGTCTCTTGGTTGGAGGCGGAATCACAGATACGCAGTATTTT CASSLLVGGGITDTQYF - TRBJ2-3 - TRBV5-4
TGTGCCAGCTCACTCCCAGGAAATGGCTACACCTTC CASSLPGNGYTF - TRBJ1-2 few TRBV18
TGCGCCAGCAGCCAAGATCTCGACAGGGGCCAAGAGACCCAGTACTTC CASSQDLDRGQETQYF TRBD1 TRBJ2-5 few TRBV4-3
TGTGCCAGCAGTGTTCGACAGGGGTTAGCCTACGAGCAGTACTTC CASSVRQGLAYEQYF TRBD1 TRBJ2-7 - TRBV27
TGTGCCAGCAGACGACAGGGGGCGCAGGGGGAGCTGTTTTTT CASRRQGAQGELFF TRBD1 TRBJ2-2 few TRBV27
TGTGCCAGCAGCTCAACAAACACAGATACGCAGTATTTT CASSSTNTDTQYF - TRBJ2-3 - TRBV13
TGTGCCAGCAGCTCCCCGGGAAGGGTCAACGGCTACACCTTC CASSSPGRVNGYTF - TRBJ1-2 few TRBV7-9
TGTGCCAGCAGTGGAACAGGGTTTGAGCAGTTCTTC CASSGTGFEQFF - TRBJ2-1 few TRBV2
TGTGCCAGCAGCCAGGCCGTGACAGGGGCCACTGAAGCTTTCTTT CASSQAVTGATEAFF TRBD1 TRBJ1-1 - TRBV4-2